This T cell receptor (beta chain) was recovered during a study of T cell responses to AZD1222 COVID-19 vaccine. Study conclusions and caveats: CD4 TCRs associated with vaccination spanned spike, dominating at 160-218 and 743-854. The peak T cell response came first, and repertoires were sampled only after it. Most donors were white British and more were female, and clonal diversity was possibly underestimated. The study found Spike-specific TCR breadth and depth rose after two AZD1222 doses.

The assay was immunoSEQ multiplex PCR, and TCRdb's table has in-frame clones only and misses some. The sample lists 90,000 to 130,000 clones, over 75% occurring once. Turning to this clone: Its antigen is as yet unknown.

The sequence came from an adult in good health. The specimen comprised peripheral blood, sampled on day 0 of AZD1222 vaccination.

CDR3: CASSLGYGEADTQYF. The DNA of the CDR3 is TGTGCCAGCAGTTTAGGGTATGGGGAGGCAGATACGCAGTATTTT. The V and J genes are TRBV27 and TRBJ2-3, with D maybe TRBD2 (6 bases). The CDR3 spans 15 residues. CDR1 and CDR2 from the germline V gene are MNHEY and SMNVEV (reference sequence). Trimming took off 2 bases at V and 4 bases at J, with 13 bases between the two ends.